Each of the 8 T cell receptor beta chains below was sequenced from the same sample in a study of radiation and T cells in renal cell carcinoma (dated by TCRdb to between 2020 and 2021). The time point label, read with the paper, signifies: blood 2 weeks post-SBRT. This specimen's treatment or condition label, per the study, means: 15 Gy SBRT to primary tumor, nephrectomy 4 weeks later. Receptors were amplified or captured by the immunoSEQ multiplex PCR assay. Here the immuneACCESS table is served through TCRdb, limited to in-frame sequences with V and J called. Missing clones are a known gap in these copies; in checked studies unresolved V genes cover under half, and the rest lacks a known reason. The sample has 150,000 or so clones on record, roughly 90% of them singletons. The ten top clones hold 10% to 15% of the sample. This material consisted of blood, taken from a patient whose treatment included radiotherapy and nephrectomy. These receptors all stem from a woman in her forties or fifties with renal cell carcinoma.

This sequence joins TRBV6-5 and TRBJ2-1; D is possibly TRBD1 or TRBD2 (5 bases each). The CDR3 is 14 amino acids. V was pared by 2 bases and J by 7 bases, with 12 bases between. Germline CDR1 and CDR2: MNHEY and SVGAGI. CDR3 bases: TGTGCCAGCAGTTACGGGGGAGCTCTGAATGAGCAGTTCTTC. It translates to CASSYGGALNEQFF.

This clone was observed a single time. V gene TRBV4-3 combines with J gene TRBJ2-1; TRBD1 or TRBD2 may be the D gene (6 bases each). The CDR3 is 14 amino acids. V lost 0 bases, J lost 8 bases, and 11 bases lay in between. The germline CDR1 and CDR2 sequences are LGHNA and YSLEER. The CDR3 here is CASSQEWGADEQFF. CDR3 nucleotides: TGCGCCAGCAGCCAAGAATGGGGGGCAGATGAGCAGTTCTTC.

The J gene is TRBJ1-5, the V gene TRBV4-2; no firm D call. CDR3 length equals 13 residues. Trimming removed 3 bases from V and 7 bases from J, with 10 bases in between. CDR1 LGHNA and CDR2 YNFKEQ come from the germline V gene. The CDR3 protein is CASSQGIDQPQHF. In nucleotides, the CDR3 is TGTGCCAGCAGCCAGGGGATAGACCAGCCCCAGCATTTT.

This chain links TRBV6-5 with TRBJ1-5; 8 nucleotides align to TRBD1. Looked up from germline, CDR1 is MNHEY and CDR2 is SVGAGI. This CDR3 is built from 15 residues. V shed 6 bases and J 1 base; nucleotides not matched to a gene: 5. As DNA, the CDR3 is TGTGCCAGCAGCACCCAGGGGGCGAGCAATCAGCCCCAGCATTTT. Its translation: CASSTQGASNQPQHF.

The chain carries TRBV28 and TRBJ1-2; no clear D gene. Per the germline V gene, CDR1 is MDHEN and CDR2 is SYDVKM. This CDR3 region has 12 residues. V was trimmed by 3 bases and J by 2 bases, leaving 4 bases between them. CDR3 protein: CASSLENYGYTF. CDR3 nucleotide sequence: TGTGCCAGCAGTTTGGAAAACTATGGCTACACCTTC.

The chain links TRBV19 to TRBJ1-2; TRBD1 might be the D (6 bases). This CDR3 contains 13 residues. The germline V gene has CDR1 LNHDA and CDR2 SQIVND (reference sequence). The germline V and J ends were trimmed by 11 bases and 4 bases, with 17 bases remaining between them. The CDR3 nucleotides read TGTGCCGCCTCAGGGGCGAAAGCCTATGGCTACACCTTC. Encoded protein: CAASGAKAYGYTF.

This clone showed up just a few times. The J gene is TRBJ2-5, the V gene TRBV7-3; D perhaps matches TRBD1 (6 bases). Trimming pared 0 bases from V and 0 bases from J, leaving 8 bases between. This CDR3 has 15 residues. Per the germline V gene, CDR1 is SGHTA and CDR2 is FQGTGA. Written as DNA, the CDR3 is TGTGCCAGCAGCTTAACCTGGACAGACCAAGAGACCCAGTACTTC. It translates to CASSLTWTDQETQYF.

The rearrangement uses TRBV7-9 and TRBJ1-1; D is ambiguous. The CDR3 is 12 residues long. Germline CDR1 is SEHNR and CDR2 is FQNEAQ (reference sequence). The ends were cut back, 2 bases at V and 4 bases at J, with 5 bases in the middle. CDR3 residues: CASSLFGTEAFF. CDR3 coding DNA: TGTGCCAGCAGCTTATTTGGCACTGAAGCTTTCTTT.